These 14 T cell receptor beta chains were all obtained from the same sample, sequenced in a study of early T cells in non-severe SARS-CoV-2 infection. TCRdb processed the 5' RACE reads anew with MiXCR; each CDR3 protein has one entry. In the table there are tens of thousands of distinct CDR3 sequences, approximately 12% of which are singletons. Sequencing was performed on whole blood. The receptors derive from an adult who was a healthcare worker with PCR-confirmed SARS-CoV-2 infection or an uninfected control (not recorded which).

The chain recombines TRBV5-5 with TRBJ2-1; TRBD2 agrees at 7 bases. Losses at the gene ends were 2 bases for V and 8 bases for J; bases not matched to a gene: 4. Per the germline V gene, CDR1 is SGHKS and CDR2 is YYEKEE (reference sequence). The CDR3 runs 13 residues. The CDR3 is CASSLGTTDEQFF. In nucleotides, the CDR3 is TGTGCCAGCAGCTTAGGGACTACAGATGAGCAGTTCTTC.

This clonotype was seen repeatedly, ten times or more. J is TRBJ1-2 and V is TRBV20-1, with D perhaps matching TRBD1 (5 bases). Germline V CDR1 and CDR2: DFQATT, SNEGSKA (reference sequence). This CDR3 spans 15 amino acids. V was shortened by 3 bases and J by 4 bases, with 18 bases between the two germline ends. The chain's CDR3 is CSARGGDREGYGYTF. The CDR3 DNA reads TGCAGTGCTAGGGGAGGGGACCGGGAAGGCTATGGCTACACCTTC.

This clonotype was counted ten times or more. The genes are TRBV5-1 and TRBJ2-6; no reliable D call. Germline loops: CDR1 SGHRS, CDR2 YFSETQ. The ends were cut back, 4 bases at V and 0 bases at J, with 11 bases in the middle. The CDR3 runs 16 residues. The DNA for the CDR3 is TGCGCCAGCAGCACGGACGGCAGCTCTGGGGCCAACGTCCTGACTTTC. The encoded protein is CASSTDGSSGANVLTF.

The CDR3 protein is CASKDLESSDTQYF. In nucleotides, the CDR3 is TGTGCCAGCAAGGACCTAGAATCCTCAGATACGCAGTATTTT. V gene TRBV6-6 combines with J gene TRBJ2-3, with D uncertain. This CDR3 contains 14 residues. Trimming removed 7 bases at V and 4 bases at J, with 15 bases between. Germline lookup yields CDR1 MNHNY and CDR2 SVGAGI (reference sequence).

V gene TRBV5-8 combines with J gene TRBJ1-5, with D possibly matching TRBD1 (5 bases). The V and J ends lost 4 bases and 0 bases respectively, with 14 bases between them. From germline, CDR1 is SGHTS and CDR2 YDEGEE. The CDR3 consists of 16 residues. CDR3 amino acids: CASSPGTGYSNQPQHF. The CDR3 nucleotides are TGTGCCAGCAGCCCGGGGACGGGATATAGCAATCAGCCCCAGCATTTT. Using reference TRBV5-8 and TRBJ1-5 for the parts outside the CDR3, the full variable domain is EAGVTQSPTHLIKTRGQQATLRCSPISGHTSVYWYQQALGLGLQFLLWYDEGEERNRGNFPPRFSGRQFPNYSSELNVNALELEDSALYLCASSPGTGYSNQPQHFGDGTRLSIL.

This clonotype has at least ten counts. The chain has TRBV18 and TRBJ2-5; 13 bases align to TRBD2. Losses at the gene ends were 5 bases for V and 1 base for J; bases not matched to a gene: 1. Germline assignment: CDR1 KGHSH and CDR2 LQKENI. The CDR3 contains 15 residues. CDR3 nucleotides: TGTGCCAGCTCAGGACTAGCGGGAGCCCAAGAGACCCAGTACTTC. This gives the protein CASSGLAGAQETQYF.

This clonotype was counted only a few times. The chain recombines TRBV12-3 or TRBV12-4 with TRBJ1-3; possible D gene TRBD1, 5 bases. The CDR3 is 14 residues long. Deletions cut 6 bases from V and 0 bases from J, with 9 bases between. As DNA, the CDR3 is TGTGCCAGCAGCGACAGTCGCTCTGGAAACACCATATATTTT. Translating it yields CASSDSRSGNTIYF.

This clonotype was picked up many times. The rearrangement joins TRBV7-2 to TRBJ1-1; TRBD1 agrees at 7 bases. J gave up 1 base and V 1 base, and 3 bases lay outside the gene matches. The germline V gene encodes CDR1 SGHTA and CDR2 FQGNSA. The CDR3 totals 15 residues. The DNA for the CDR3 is TGTGCCAGCAGCTTAGGGGCAGGGGGGAACACTGAAGCTTTCTTT. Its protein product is CASSLGAGGNTEAFF.

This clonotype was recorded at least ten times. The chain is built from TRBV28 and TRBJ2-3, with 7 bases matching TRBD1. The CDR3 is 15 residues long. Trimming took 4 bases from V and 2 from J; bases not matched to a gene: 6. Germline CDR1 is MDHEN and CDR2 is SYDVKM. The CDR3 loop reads CASSSPGQLTDTQYF. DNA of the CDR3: TGTGCCAGCAGTTCACCGGGACAGCTCACAGATACGCAGTATTTT.

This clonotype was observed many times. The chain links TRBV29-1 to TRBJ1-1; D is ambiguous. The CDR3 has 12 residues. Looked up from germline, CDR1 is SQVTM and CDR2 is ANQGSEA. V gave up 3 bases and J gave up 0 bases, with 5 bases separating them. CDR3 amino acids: CSVDVMNTEAFF. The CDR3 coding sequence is TGCAGCGTTGATGTTATGAACACTGAAGCTTTCTTT.

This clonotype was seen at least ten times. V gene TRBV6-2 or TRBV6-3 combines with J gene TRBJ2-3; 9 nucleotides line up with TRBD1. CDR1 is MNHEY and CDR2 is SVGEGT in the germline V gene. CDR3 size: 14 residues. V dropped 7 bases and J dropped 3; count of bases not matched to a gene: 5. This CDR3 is CASTTGQGTDTQYF. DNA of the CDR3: TGTGCCAGCACAACCGGACAGGGGACAGATACGCAGTATTTT.

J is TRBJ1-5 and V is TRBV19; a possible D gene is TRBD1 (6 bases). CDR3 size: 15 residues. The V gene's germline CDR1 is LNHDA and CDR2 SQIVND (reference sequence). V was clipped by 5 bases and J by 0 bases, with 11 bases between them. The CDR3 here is CASSYRDNSNQPQHF. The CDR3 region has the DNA TGTGCCAGTAGTTACAGGGATAATAGCAATCAGCCCCAGCATTTT.

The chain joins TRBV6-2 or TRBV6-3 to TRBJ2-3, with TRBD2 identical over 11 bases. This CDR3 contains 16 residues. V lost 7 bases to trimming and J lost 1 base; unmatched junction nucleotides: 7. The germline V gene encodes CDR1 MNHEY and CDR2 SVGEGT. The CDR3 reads CASTPSTSGGTDTQYF. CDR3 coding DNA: TGTGCCAGCACCCCCTCGACTAGCGGGGGCACAGATACGCAGTATTTT.

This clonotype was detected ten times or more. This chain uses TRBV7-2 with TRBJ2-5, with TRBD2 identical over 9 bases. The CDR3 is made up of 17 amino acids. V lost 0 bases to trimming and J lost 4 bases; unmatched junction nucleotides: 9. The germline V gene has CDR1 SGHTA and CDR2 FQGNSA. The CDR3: CASSLAVGLAGTETQYF. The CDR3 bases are TGTGCCAGCAGCTTAGCCGTTGGGCTAGCGGGAACAGAGACCCAGTACTTC.